This T cell receptor (beta chain) was identified in a study of T cell repertoires in cytomegalovirus infection. Study-wide background: Newly reported HLA-C-restricted and thoroughly characterized HLA-B-restricted CMV epitopes were employed. Public TCR beta signature analysis indicated the presence of both CMV infection and matching HLA type. Study-level points and caveats: The study identified carriers of CMV plus the relevant HLA from cumulative public TCR beta family frequency. Clonotypes of TCR beta that were HLA-C-restricted and CMV-specific dominated the ex vivo response.

TCRdb fed the reads into MiXCR, producing one record per CDR3 protein. The sample lists roughly 920,000 distinct CDR3 sequences; approximately 33% were seen once. About this clonotype: The target antigen is unknown.

Germline CDR1 SGHNT, CDR2 YYREEE (reference sequence). With 5 bases clipped from V and 6 bases from J, the junction kept 6 bases outside the gene matches. The CDR3 is made up of 13 amino acids. This clonotype originated in a human donor in good health (CMV status not recorded). Some clones in this sample may be carry-over from other donors' samples. The rearrangement joins TRBV5-4 to TRBJ1-1; 8 bases fit TRBD1. Sequencing was performed on cultured CD8+ T cells from PBMCs, taken from culture after CMV antigen stimulation. This CDR3 is CASRPDRGPEAFF. In DNA, the CDR3 is TGTGCCAGCAGACCTGACAGGGGCCCTGAAGCTTTCTTT. Full variable domain (remainder filled in from reference TRBV5-4 and TRBJ1-1): ETGVTQSPTHLIKTRGQQVTLRCSSQSGHNTVSWYQQALGQGPQFIFQYYREEENGRGNFPPRFSGLQFPNYSSELNVNALELDDSALYLCASRPDRGPEAFFGQGTRLTVV.